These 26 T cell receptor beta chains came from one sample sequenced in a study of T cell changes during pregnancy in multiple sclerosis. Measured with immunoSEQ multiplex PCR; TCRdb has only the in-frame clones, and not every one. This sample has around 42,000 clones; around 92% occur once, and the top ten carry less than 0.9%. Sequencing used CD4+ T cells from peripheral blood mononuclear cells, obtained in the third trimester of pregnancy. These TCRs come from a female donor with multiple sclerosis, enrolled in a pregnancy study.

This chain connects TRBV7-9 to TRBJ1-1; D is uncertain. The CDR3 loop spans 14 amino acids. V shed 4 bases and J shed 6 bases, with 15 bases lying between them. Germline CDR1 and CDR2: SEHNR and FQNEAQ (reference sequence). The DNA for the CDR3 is TGTGCCAGCAGCTCGACGAGGTCTTGGCCTGAAGCTTTCTTT. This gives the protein CASSSTRSWPEAFF.

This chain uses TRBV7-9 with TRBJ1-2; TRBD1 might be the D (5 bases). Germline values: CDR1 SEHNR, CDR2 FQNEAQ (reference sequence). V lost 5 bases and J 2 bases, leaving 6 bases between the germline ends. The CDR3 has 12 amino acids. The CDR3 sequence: CASSQGNYGYTF. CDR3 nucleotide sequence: TGTGCCAGCAGCCAGGGCAACTATGGCTACACCTTC. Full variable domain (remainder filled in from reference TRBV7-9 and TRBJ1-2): DTGVSQNPRHKITKRGQNVTFRCDPISEHNRLYWYRQTLGQGPEFLTYFQNEAQLEKSRLLSDRFSAERPKGSFSTLEIQRTEQGDSAMYLCASSQGNYGYTFGSGTRLTVV.

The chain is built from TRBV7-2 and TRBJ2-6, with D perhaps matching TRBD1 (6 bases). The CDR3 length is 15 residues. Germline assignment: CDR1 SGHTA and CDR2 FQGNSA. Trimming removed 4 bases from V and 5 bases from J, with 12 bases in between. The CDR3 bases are TGTGCCAGCAGCTACAGGGTAGACTGGGCCAACGTCCTGACTTTC. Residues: CASSYRVDWANVLTF.

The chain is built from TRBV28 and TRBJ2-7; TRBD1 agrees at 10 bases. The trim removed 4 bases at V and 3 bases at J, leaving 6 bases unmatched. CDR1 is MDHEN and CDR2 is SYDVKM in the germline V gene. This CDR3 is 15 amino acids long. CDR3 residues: CASSSPGQGSYEQYF. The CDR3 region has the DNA TGTGCCAGCAGTTCGCCGGGACAGGGGAGCTACGAGCAGTACTTC.

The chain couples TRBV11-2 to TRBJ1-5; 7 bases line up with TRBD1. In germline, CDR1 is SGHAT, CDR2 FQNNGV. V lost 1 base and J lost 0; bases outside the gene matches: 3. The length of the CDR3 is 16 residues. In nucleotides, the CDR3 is TGTGCCAGCAGCTTAGTGACAGGGACTAGCAATCAGCCCCAGCATTTT. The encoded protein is CASSLVTGTSNQPQHF.

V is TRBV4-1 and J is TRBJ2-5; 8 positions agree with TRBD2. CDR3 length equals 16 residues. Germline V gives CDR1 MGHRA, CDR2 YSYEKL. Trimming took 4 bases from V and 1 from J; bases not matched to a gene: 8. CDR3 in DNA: TGCGCCAGCAGCCCCGGGACTAGTCAAGGCCAAGAGACCCAGTACTTC. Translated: CASSPGTSQGQETQYF.

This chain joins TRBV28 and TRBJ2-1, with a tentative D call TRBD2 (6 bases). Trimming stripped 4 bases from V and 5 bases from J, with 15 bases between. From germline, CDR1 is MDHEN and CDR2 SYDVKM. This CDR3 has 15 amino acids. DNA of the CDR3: TGTGCCAGCAGTTCCGGGACTCCATATGACAATGAGCAGTTCTTC. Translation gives CASSSGTPYDNEQFF.

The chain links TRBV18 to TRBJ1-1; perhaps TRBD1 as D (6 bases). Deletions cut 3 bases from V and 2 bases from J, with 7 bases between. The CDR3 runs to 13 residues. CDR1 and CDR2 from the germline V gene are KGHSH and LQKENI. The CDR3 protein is CASSPGTNTEAFF. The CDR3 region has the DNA TGTGCCAGCTCACCGGGGACAAACACTGAAGCTTTCTTT.

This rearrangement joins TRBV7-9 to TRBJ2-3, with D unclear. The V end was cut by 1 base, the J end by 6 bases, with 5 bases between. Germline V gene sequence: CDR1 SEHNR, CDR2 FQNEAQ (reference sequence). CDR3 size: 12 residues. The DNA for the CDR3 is TGTGCCAGCAGCTTAGGTCCTGATACGCAGTATTTT. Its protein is CASSLGPDTQYF.

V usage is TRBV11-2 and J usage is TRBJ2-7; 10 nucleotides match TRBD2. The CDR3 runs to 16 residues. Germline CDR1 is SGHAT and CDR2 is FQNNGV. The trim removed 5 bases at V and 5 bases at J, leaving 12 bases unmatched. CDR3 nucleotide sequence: TGTGCCAGCAGCCCCATGACTAGCGGGTTTGGGAACGAGCAGTACTTC. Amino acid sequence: CASSPMTSGFGNEQYF.

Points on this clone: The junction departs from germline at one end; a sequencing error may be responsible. The CDR3, as DNA: TGTGCTAGCAGCTTCGGGACAGCGAACACCGGGGAGCTGTTTTTT. Residues: CASSFGTANTGELFF. This chain joins TRBV7-7 and TRBJ2-2; TRBD1 matches 7 bases. The CDR3 sequence is 15 residues long. CDR1 and CDR2 (germline): SSHAT, FNYEAQ (reference sequence).

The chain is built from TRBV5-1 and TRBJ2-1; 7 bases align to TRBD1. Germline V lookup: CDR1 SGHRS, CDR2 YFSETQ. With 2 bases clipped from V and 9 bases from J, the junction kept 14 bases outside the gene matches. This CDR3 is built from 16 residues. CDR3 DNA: TGCGCCAGCAGCTTACATTTGACAGGGTCGGGGTTTGAGCAGTTCTTC. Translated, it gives CASSLHLTGSGFEQFF.

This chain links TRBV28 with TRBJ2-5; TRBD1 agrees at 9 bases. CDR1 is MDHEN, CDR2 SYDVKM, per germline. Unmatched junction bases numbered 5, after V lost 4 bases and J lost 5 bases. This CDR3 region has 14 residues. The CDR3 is CASSSQGADETQYF. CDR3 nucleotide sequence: TGTGCCAGCAGTTCACAGGGGGCAGATGAGACCCAGTACTTC.

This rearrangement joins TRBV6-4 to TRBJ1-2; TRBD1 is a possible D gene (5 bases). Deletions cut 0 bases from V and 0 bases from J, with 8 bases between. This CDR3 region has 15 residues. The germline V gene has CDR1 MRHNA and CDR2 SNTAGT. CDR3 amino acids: CASSDSTATNYGYTF. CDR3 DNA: TGTGCCAGCAGTGACTCGACAGCTACTAACTATGGCTACACCTTC.

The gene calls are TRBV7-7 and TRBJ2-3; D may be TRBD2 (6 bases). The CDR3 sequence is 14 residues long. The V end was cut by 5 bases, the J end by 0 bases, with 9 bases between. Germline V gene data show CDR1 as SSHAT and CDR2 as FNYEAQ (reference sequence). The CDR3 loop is CASSTGLSTDTQYF. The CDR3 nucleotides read TGTGCCAGCAGCACGGGACTGAGCACAGATACGCAGTATTTT.

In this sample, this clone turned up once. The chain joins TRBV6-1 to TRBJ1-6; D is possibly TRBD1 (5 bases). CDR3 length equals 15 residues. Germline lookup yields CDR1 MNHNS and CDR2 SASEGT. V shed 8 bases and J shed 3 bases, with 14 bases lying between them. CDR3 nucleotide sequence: TGTGCCAGCCTTTCCGACAGAGGCTATAATTCACCCCTCCACTTT. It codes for CASLSDRGYNSPLHF.

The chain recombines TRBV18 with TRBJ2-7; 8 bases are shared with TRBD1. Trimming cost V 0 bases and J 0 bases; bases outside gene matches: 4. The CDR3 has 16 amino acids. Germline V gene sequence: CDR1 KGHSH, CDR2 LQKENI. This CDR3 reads CASSPPGQEFSYEQYF. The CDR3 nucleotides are TGTGCCAGCTCACCACCGGGACAGGAATTCTCCTACGAGCAGTACTTC.

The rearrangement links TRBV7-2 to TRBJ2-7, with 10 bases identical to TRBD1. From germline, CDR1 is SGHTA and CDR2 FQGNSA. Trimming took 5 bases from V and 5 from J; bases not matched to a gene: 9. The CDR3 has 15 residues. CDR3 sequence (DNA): TGTGCCAGCAGCGCTATGGGGACAGGGGCAAACGAGCAGTACTTC. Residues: CASSAMGTGANEQYF.

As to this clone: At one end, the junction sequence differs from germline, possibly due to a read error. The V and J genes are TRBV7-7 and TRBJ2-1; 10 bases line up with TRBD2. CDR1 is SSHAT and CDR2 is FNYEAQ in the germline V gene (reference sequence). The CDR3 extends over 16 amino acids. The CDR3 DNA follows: TGTGCTAGCAGCTTAGCCCCAGCGGGAGGGGGCAATGAGCAGTTCTTC. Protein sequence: CASSLAPAGGGNEQFF.

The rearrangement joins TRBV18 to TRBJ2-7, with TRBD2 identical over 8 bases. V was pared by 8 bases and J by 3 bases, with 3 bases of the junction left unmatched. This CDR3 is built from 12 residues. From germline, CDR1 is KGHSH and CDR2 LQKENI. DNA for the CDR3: TGTGCCAGCGGAGCGGGAGTCTACGAGCAGTACTTC. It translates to CASGAGVYEQYF.

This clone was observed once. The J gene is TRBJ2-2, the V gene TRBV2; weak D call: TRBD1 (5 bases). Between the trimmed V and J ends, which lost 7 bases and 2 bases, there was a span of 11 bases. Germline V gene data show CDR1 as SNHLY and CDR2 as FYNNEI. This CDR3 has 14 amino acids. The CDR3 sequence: CASTSTDNTGELFF. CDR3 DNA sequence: TGTGCCAGCACCTCGACAGATAACACCGGGGAGCTGTTTTTT.

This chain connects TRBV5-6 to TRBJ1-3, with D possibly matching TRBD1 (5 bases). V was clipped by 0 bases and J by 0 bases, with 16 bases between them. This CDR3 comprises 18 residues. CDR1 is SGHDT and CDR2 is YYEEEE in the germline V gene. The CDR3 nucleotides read TGTGCCAGCAGCTTGGGTCGGGACGGGAGAAGCTCTGGAAACACCATATATTTT. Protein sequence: CASSLGRDGRSSGNTIYF.

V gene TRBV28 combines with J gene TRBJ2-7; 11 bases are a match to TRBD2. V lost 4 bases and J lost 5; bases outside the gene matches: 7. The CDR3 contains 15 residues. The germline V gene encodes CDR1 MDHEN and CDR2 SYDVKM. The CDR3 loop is CASSSAGTSGHEQYF. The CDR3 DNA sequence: TGTGCCAGCAGTTCCGCCGGGACTAGCGGCCACGAGCAGTACTTC.

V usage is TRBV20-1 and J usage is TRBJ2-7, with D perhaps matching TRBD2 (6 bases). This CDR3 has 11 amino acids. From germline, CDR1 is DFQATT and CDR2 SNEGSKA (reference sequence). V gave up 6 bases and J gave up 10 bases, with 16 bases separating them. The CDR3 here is CSAETSVGQYF. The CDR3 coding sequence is TGCAGTGCGGAGACTAGTGTTGGACAGTACTTC.

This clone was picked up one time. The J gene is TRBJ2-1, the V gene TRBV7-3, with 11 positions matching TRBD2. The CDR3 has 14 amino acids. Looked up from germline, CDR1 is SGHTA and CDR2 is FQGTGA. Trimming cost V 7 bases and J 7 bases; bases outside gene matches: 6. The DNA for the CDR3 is TGTGCCAGCAAACTAGCGGGGGCAGGGAATGAGCAGTTCTTC. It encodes CASKLAGAGNEQFF.

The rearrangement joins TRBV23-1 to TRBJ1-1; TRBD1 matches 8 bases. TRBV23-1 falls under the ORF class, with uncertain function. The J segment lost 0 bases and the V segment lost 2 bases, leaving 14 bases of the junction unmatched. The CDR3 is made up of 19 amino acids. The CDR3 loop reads CASSQIDRGVRPMNTEAFF. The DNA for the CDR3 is TGCGCCAGCAGTCAAATAGACAGGGGAGTACGACCCATGAACACTGAAGCTTTCTTT.